This entry features one T cell receptor beta chain sequence. The clone's antigen remains unknown. To determine HCMV serostatus, a commercial ELISA kit was used to detect HCMV-specific IgG in serum. Ficoll density gradient centrifugation was used to isolate peripheral blood mononuclear cells from blood. This sample was included in a study of T cells expressing NK-cell markers (dated by TCRdb to the early 2020s). As for the study more broadly: In sorted CD3+CD56+NKG2C+, CD3+CD56+NKG2C- and CD3+CD56-NKG2C+ T-cell subsets from 8 or 9 donors, TCR beta-chain repertoires were profiled. Randomly selected healthy volunteers, three men and five women, were used as the eight sequenced donors. Libraries were sequenced as 2 x 150 bp reads on Illumina HiSeq 2000/2500, MiSeq or NextSeq. Seven of the eight sequenced donors were HCMV-seropositive and one was HCMV-seronegative. What the study reported, not specific to this receptor: In six donors, the dominant CD3+CD56+NKG2C+ clonotypes were among the top 10 CD8+ clonotypes and accounted for about 1.0-7.5% of CD8+ T cells. Whether the expanded NKG2C-expressing T cell clones were specific for HCMV antigens was left unclear. Those dominant clonotypes were again the most abundant among CD3+CD56-NKG2C+ cells in a few donors, at roughly 25-65%.

The data were produced on an Illumina HiSeq 2000. TCR beta cDNA libraries were made by 5'RACE template switching that added a universal primer site and unique molecular identifiers. Synthesis of cDNA was primed from the TCR beta constant segment and was followed by two consecutive PCR amplification steps. The study's processing was this. Reads were demultiplexed and grouped by UMI with MIGEC, and clonotypes were assembled and quantified with MiTCR. To exclude erroneous sequences, any TCR cDNA sequence not supported by at least two reads was discarded. Downstream repertoire analysis used the tcR package, and clonotypes were matched across fractions by CDR3 nucleotide sequence plus V segment. VDJmatch was used to annotate antigen specificity against VDJdb, with one amino acid substitution in CDR3 allowed. After the reads were reprocessed by TCRdb, one entry was made per CDR3 protein sequence, with no DNA. The V and J calls were not made by the authors but by TCRdb's processing. This sample's table contains fewer than 18,000 distinct CDR3 sequences. The top ten clonotypes cover 50% to 70% of the sample.

This receptor was taken from a man aged 18-75 years in good health. Specimen: blood T cells: a sorted CD56 or NKG2C T cell subset, CD4+ or CD8+ T cells, or bulk PBMC T cells (not recorded which).

The CDR3 here reads CAISENGQGETQYF. The chain employs TRBV10-3 and TRBJ2-5; the D gene TCRdb calls, TRBD1, cannot be checked with no DNA. Including the terminal cysteine and phenylalanine, the CDR3 comprises 14 residues. No DNA is given. In the germline V gene, CDR1 corresponds to ENHRY and CDR2 to SYGVKD.